This TCR beta chain came from a study of control samples from healthy donors and cancer patients. Assay: immunoSEQ multiplex PCR; the TCRdb copy retains only in-frame clones and omits some. In the table there are about 130,000 clones, about 93% of which are singletons. CDR1 and CDR2 (germline): SNHLY, FYNNEI. The CDR3 covers 13 residues. V was cut by 6 bases and J by 11 bases, with 19 bases left in between. Sample: blood. The receptor's source is a man aged 35-49 years in good health. The chain joins TRBV2 to TRBJ1-1, with D maybe TRBD1 (6 bases). CDR3 loop: CASRNERAGEAFF. The CDR3 nucleotides read TGTGCCAGCAGGAACGAGAGGGCAGGGGAGGCTTTCTTT.